These 30 T cell receptor beta chains share one sample of origin, sequenced in a study of cytotoxic CD8 clonotypes in ibrutinib-treated CLL. The data were produced by immunoSEQ multiplex PCR, yet TCRdb's version contains in-frame clones alone and is incomplete. The profile covers about 49,000 clones, with roughly 76% appearing a single time and roughly 13% taken by the ten largest. Sequencing used PBMCs, obtained after 12 months of ibrutinib treatment. These receptors were obtained from a human donor with chronic lymphocytic leukemia.

CDR3 nucleotides: TGTGCCAGCAGCCAAGCAGACTATGGCTACACCTTC. It translates to CASSQADYGYTF. V and J are TRBV4-2 and TRBJ1-2, with D unclear. V was trimmed by 1 base and J by 3 bases, leaving 3 bases between them. CDR3 size: 12 residues. Germline-derived CDR1 and CDR2 are LGHNA and YNFKEQ.

The rearrangement links TRBV19 to TRBJ1-5; unclear D gene. CDR3 length equals 15 residues. The V end was cut by 0 bases, the J end by 6 bases, with 12 bases between. Germline V gene data show CDR1 as LNHDA and CDR2 as SQIVND (reference sequence). The CDR3 DNA reads as TGTGCCAGTAGTATAGAGGGTACACTCGGTCAGCCCCAGCATTTT. This encodes CASSIEGTLGQPQHF.

This chain joins TRBV6-5 and TRBJ2-3; the D gene could be TRBD1 or TRBD2 (5 bases each). Germline V gene sequence: CDR1 MNHEY, CDR2 SVGAGI. The CDR3 sequence is 11 residues long. The ends were cut back, 2 bases at V and 8 bases at J, with 5 bases in the middle. The CDR3 protein is CASSYGGTQYF. The CDR3 coding sequence is TGTGCCAGCAGTTACGGGGGTACGCAGTATTTT.

CDR3 nucleotides: TGTGCCAGCAGTCCGCAAGCGGGGGGGGCCTACGAGCAGTACTTC. Translation: CASSPQAGGAYEQYF. This chain uses TRBV6-6 with TRBJ2-7, with TRBD2 identical over 10 bases. The CDR3 length is 15 residues. With 5 bases clipped from V and 2 bases from J, the junction kept 6 bases outside the gene matches. CDR1 and CDR2 (germline): MNHNY, SVGAGI (reference sequence).

A few counts support this clone. The chain links TRBV11-2 to TRBJ1-6; D gene ambiguous. The CDR3 runs 16 residues. The V gene's germline CDR1 is SGHAT and CDR2 FQNNGV. The ends were cut back, 2 bases at V and 4 bases at J, with 12 bases in the middle. The CDR3 here is CASSLFNLAYNSPLHF. CDR3 coding DNA: TGTGCCAGCAGCTTATTTAACCTCGCTTATAATTCACCCCTCCACTTT.

The CDR3 is CASSPQGSGELFF. CDR3 in DNA: TGTGCCAGCAGTCCACAGGGGTCCGGGGAGCTGTTTTTT. V and J are TRBV6-5 and TRBJ2-2; 7 nucleotides agree with TRBD1. V was clipped by 5 bases and J by 6 bases; unmatched bases: 3. The CDR3 is 13 residues long. CDR1 and CDR2 (germline): MNHEY, SVGAGI.

The chain recombines TRBV5-4 with TRBJ1-4, with 9 bases identical to TRBD1. CDR1 and CDR2 from the germline V gene are SGHNT and YYREEE (reference sequence). The CDR3 consists of 15 residues. After removal of 4 bases from V and 8 bases from J, the junction contained 9 bases not matched to a gene. CDR3: CASSQGGTGREKLFF. DNA of the CDR3: TGTGCCAGCAGCCAAGGCGGGACAGGGCGAGAAAAACTGTTTTTT.

The J gene is TRBJ2-7, the V gene TRBV15; possibly TRBD1 or TRBD2 for D (5 bases each). V dropped 0 bases and J dropped 4 bases, with 13 bases sitting between them. Germline CDR1 and CDR2: LNHNV and YYDKDF (reference sequence). The CDR3 is 15 amino acids. The CDR3 loop is CATSREGTYFYEQYF. CDR3 DNA sequence: TGTGCCACCAGCAGAGAGGGGACCTACTTTTACGAGCAGTACTTC.

The V and J genes are TRBV14 and TRBJ2-5, with 8 positions matching TRBD1. The CDR3 has 17 amino acids. The germline V gene has CDR1 SGHDN and CDR2 FVKESK. V lost 2 bases and J lost 2; bases outside the gene matches: 10. The CDR3 DNA follows: TGTGCCAGCAGCCAACTCCGGACAGGGATGGATCAAGAGACCCAGTACTTC. It yields the protein CASSQLRTGMDQETQYF.

The J gene is TRBJ1-2, the V gene TRBV7-9; tentative D call: TRBD1 (5 bases). This CDR3 has 14 amino acids. With 6 bases removed from V and 2 bases from J, the gap between germline ends came to 13 bases. Germline-derived CDR1 and CDR2 are SEHNR and FQNEAQ (reference sequence). As DNA, the CDR3 is TGTGCCAGCAGACAGGCGCAGGGCAACTATGGCTACACCTTC. Its translation: CASRQAQGNYGYTF.

This clone occurred a few times. This CDR3 reads CAWRGLAGANEQYF. The CDR3 DNA follows: TGTGCCTGGAGAGGACTAGCGGGGGCCAACGAGCAGTACTTC. The chain links TRBV30 to TRBJ2-7; 13 nucleotides line up with TRBD2. The length of the CDR3 is 14 residues. From germline, CDR1 is GTSNPN and CDR2 SVGIG (reference sequence). Trimming at V came to 3 bases and at J to 5 bases, leaving 4 bases not matched to a gene.

This rearrangement joins TRBV13 to TRBJ2-1; weak D call: TRBD2 (6 bases). CDR1 and CDR2 (germline): PRHDT, FYEKMQ (reference sequence). V lost 8 bases and J 7 bases, leaving 15 bases between the germline ends. This CDR3 is 13 amino acids long. The DNA for the CDR3 is TGTGCCAGCCGGGACTCTTCATGGAATGAGCAGTTCTTC. Its protein product is CASRDSSWNEQFF.

V and J are TRBV5-6 and TRBJ2-5; D may be TRBD2 (6 bases). V lost 7 bases and J 2 bases, leaving 18 bases between the germline ends. Per germline, CDR1 SGHDT and CDR2 YYEEEE. The CDR3 is made up of 15 amino acids. In DNA form, the CDR3 reads TGTGCCAGCGACTACCTTAAAGGGACTCAAGAGACCCAGTACTTC. Translating gives CASDYLKGTQETQYF.

This rearrangement joins TRBV13 to TRBJ2-3; 9 bases agree with TRBD2. CDR1 and CDR2 from the germline V gene are PRHDT and FYEKMQ (reference sequence). This CDR3 spans 17 amino acids. Trimming took 5 bases from V and 2 from J; bases not matched to a gene: 11. For the CDR3, the DNA is TGTGCCAGCAGCCCCGTCCGTACTAGCGGGCTCACAGATACGCAGTATTTT. Its translation: CASSPVRTSGLTDTQYF.

The chain recombines TRBV4-1 with TRBJ1-5; tentatively, D is TRBD1 (5 bases). V was shortened by 2 bases and J by 3 bases, with 11 bases between the two germline ends. From germline, CDR1 is MGHRA and CDR2 YSYEKL. The CDR3 extends over 15 amino acids. The DNA of the CDR3 is TGCGCCAGCAGCCAACACGACAGACCCAATCAGCCCCAGCATTTT. It codes for CASSQHDRPNQPQHF.

This chain links TRBV27 with TRBJ1-2; D is perhaps TRBD1 (6 bases). The CDR3 runs to 14 residues. CDR1 is MNHEY and CDR2 is SMNVEV in the germline V gene (reference sequence). V was clipped by 7 bases and J by 2 bases, with 14 bases between them. CDR3 sequence (DNA): TGTGCCAGCATGGGGGCGGTCCCCAACTATGGCTACACCTTC. It specifies CASMGAVPNYGYTF.

The rearrangement joins TRBV6-6 to TRBJ1-2; D perhaps matches TRBD1 (5 bases). Trimming removed 0 bases from V and 8 bases from J, with 10 bases in between. The germline gives CDR1 MNHNY, CDR2 SVGAGI (reference sequence). The CDR3 length is 13 residues. The CDR3 reads CASSYSPGSGYTF. The CDR3 nucleotides read TGTGCCAGCAGTTACTCTCCAGGGAGCGGCTACACCTTC.

J is TRBJ2-3 and V is TRBV7-3, with TRBD1 as a possible D gene (5 bases). CDR1 and CDR2 from the germline V gene are SGHTA and FQGTGA. The CDR3 covers 16 residues. The germline V and J ends were trimmed by 5 bases and 1 base, with 16 bases remaining between them. CDR3 nucleotide sequence: TGTGCCAGCAGCCCTTCGGCAGGGATCGGCACAGATACGCAGTATTTT. It specifies CASSPSAGIGTDTQYF.

The V call is TRBV7-2, the J call TRBJ2-7; D gene uncertain. CDR1 and CDR2 from the germline V gene are SGHTA and FQGNSA. The CDR3 runs 11 residues. Trimming took off 5 bases at V and 5 bases at J, with 7 bases between the two ends. This CDR3 reads CASSPNNEQYF. DNA for the CDR3: TGTGCCAGCAGCCCCAATAACGAGCAGTACTTC.

The chain links TRBV2 to TRBJ1-2, with 7 bases lining up with TRBD1. The CDR3 runs to 13 residues. Trimming took 6 bases from V and 8 from J; bases not matched to a gene: 9. Looked up from germline, CDR1 is SNHLY and CDR2 is FYNNEI. The CDR3 nucleotides are TGTGCCAGCAGGAAAGACAGGGAGTGGGGCTACACCTTC. Translating it yields CASRKDREWGYTF.

The rearrangement links TRBV9 to TRBJ1-2; no definite D call. The V gene lost 4 bases and the J gene lost 1 base, with 11 bases spanning the gap. This CDR3 has 14 amino acids. Germline V CDR1 and CDR2: SGDLS, YYNGEE. The CDR3 DNA sequence: TGTGCCAGCAGCCCACAGCAACTTAACTATGGCTACACCTTC. Translating gives CASSPQQLNYGYTF.

This clone came up a few times. The rearrangement joins TRBV13 to TRBJ2-2; D gene uncertain. This CDR3 is built from 14 residues. Germline-derived CDR1 and CDR2 are PRHDT and FYEKMQ (reference sequence). The V and J ends lost 5 bases and 4 bases respectively, with 11 bases between them. The CDR3 DNA reads as TGTGCCAGCAGCCCCCCGTTAAGCACCGGGGAGCTGTTTTTT. Its translation is CASSPPLSTGELFF.

V and J are TRBV27 and TRBJ1-1, with D perhaps TRBD1 (6 bases). V dropped 5 bases and J dropped 1 base, with 17 bases sitting between them. CDR3 length equals 16 residues. Germline CDR1 and CDR2: MNHEY and SMNVEV (reference sequence). In DNA, the CDR3 is TGTGCCAGCAGTCCGTGGGCGGGGGCAGGGAACACTGAAGCTTTCTTT. It is translated as CASSPWAGAGNTEAFF.

This CDR3 is CASSIGGGTDTQYF. The CDR3 bases are TGTGCCAGTAGTATAGGGGGAGGCACAGATACGCAGTATTTT. The J gene is TRBJ2-3, the V gene TRBV19; tentatively, D is TRBD2 (5 bases). This CDR3 is built from 14 residues. Germline V lookup: CDR1 LNHDA, CDR2 SQIVND (reference sequence). Trimming removed 1 base from V and 1 base from J, with 6 bases in between.

This clone was found a few times. The rearrangement joins TRBV7-9 to TRBJ1-6; weak D call: TRBD1 (5 bases). Germline values: CDR1 SEHNR, CDR2 FQNEAQ (reference sequence). CDR3 length: 14 amino acids. V gave up 1 base and J gave up 10 bases, with 11 bases separating them. As DNA, the CDR3 is TGTGCCAGCAGCTTAGAGGCAGGGAACTCACCCCTCCACTTT. Its translation: CASSLEAGNSPLHF.

This chain connects TRBV5-1 to TRBJ2-1; TRBD2 aligns across 8 bases. The trim removed 1 base at V and 9 bases at J, leaving 9 bases unmatched. The length of the CDR3 is 15 residues. Germline values: CDR1 SGHRS, CDR2 YFSETQ. Written as DNA, the CDR3 is TGCGCCAGCAGCTTGTTAGCGGGCGGGGGGAGTGAGCAGTTCTTC. It codes for CASSLLAGGGSEQFF. Based on the CDR3 plus reference TRBV5-1 and TRBJ2-1, the full variable domain is KAGVTQTPRYLIKTRGQQVTLSCSPISGHRSVSWYQQTPGQGLQFLFEYFSETQRNKGNFPGRFSGRQFSNSRSEMNVSTLELGDSALYLCASSLLAGGGSEQFFGPGTRLTVL.

This sequence joins TRBV5-1 and TRBJ2-7; 11 positions match TRBD1. Germline CDR1 and CDR2: SGHRS and YFSETQ. This CDR3 contains 15 residues. Trimming at V came to 4 bases and at J to 0 bases, leaving 3 bases not matched to a gene. CDR3 nucleotides: TGCGCCAGCAGCCACGGGACAGGGGGCTCCTACGAGCAGTACTTC. The encoded protein is CASSHGTGGSYEQYF. The entire variable domain, with the rest obtained from reference TRBV5-1 and TRBJ2-7, is as follows: KAGVTQTPRYLIKTRGQQVTLSCSPISGHRSVSWYQQTPGQGLQFLFEYFSETQRNKGNFPGRFSGRQFSNSRSEMNVSTLELGDSALYLCASSHGTGGSYEQYFGPGTRLTVT.

J is TRBJ2-2 and V is TRBV19; D is possibly TRBD1 or TRBD2 (5 bases each). V was cut by 7 bases and J by 5 bases, with 11 bases left in between. The V gene's germline CDR1 is LNHDA and CDR2 SQIVND (reference sequence). This CDR3 is built from 13 residues. The CDR3 sequence is CASTGTSTGELFF. The CDR3 nucleotides are TGTGCCAGTACGGGGACCTCGACCGGGGAGCTGTTTTTT.

V gene TRBV15 combines with J gene TRBJ1-1; no clear D gene. The CDR3 contains 15 residues. Trimming pared 0 bases from V and 8 bases from J, leaving 16 bases between. Germline V lookup: CDR1 LNHNV, CDR2 YYDKDF (reference sequence). The CDR3 loop reads CATSRDHLKAREAFF. CDR3 in DNA: TGTGCCACCAGCAGAGACCATCTTAAGGCGAGAGAAGCTTTCTTT.

This sequence joins TRBV19 and TRBJ2-5; D is ambiguous. Germline assignment: CDR1 LNHDA and CDR2 SQIVND (reference sequence). There are 11 residues in the CDR3. Trimming removed 7 bases at V and 2 bases at J, with 5 bases between. CDR3 in amino acids: CASTQQETQYF. In DNA form, the CDR3 reads TGTGCCAGTACCCAGCAAGAGACCCAGTACTTC.